The clone carrying this T cell receptor (beta chain) was recorded once. The antigen remains undetermined. The sample is drawn from a study of cytomegalovirus exposure and HLA in healthy donors. Overall study: From donors who were HLA-typed, an early data release held about 89 million unique TCRs.

Points from the study as a whole: Some TCR beta chains (164 of them) were listed as cytomegalovirus-associated. Further analysis was carried out later, and it showed several of the most significant clusters appearing linked to common viral pathogens.

This CDR3 is 14 amino acids long. The V end was cut by 1 base, the J end by 6 bases, with 13 bases between. The germline V gene has CDR1 KGHSH and CDR2 LQKENI. PCR employed 60 Vbeta and 13 Jbeta primers. Authors' data handling: About 12 million of the about 80 million unique TCR beta chains counted in a later analysis were shared. Libraries were prepared by immunoSEQ multiplex PCR; TCRdb keeps only in-frame clonotypes and omits some of them. V and J calls and clone size come straight from that table; D and trimming were deduced from the DNA. The sample holds roughly 170,000 clones, roughly four fifths seen once.

The sequence came from a man aged 50 or older in good health and CMV-seronegative. V and J are TRBV18 and TRBJ2-7, with D possibly TRBD2 on 6 matching bases. Sequencing was carried out using PBMCs. CDR3 DNA: TGTGCCAGCTCACCACAGGAGGGGTCGGGCGAGCAGTACTTC. This encodes CASSPQEGSGEQYF.